The source of this T cell receptor beta chain is a study of human T cells and chemical hapten exposure. Study as a whole: The sensitizing agent was 2% DPC, placed on about 2 cm by about 2 cm of upper inner arm skin. Weekly diphenylcyclopropenone doses were given to patients' scalps across the roughly 25-week study.

Individual cDNA molecules each carried unique molecular identifiers attached by the library. Each CDR3 protein gets one entry after TCRdb re-called the RACE reads with MiXCR. Here the sample spans under 100,000 distinct CDR3 sequences, roughly 11% being singletons. In this sample, this clonotype turned up many times. Time point indicated: patch test 2, 6 weeks after DPC sensitization. Treatment indicated: therapeutic diphenylcyclopropenone sensitization with weekly scalp DPC. Trimming removed 8 bases at V and 0 bases at J, with 14 bases between. The CDR3 runs 14 residues. Germline V CDR1 and CDR2: MGHRA, YSYEKL.

The V and J genes are TRBV4-1 and TRBJ2-7; possible D gene TRBD2, 6 bases. Sequenced here: whole blood, sampled in connection with sensitization to the hapten diphenylcyclopropenone (DPC). This TCR was recovered from a woman between 40 and 50 years old with alopecia areata. Some clones in this sample may be carry-over from other donors' samples. CDR3 coding DNA: TGCGCCAGCTCGGGCCGGGAGAGCTCCTACGAGCAGTACTTC. Amino acid sequence: CASSGRESSYEQYF.